Listed below are T cell receptor beta chains from one sample, sequenced in a study of spatial heterogeneity in lung cancer. TCRdb recomputed calls from the 5' RACE reads with MiXCR, one row per CDR3 protein. This table holds around 41,000 distinct CDR3 sequences, approximately 7% found once. The sequencing used PBMCs, collected at surgery. All receptors derive from a female donor with early-stage non-small cell lung cancer. Both conserved end residues are part of each CDR3. D genes are given only for firm matches. Clone size is given for some rows only: seen once, a few or many times, or a class if the clone is expanded.

V	size	J	D	CDR3	DNA
TRBV6-1	NA	TRBJ2-7	NA	CASSDLWGLRSYEQYF	TGTGCCAGCAGTGACCTGTGGGGGTTACGCTCCTACGAGCAGTACTTC
TRBV14	NA	TRBJ2-1	TRBD1	CASSLGTANLYNEQFF	TGTGCCAGCAGCCTTGGGACAGCTAATCTATACAATGAGCAGTTCTTC
TRBV11-2	NA	TRBJ2-1	TRBD1	CASSFGQGARFTYNEQFF	TGTGCCAGCAGCTTTGGGCAGGGGGCGAGATTCACCTACAATGAGCAGTTCTTC
TRBV3-1	few	TRBJ1-1	NA	CASSQGGRDTEAFF	TGTGCCAGCAGCCAAGGAGGTCGGGACACTGAAGCTTTCTTT
TRBV11-1	few	TRBJ2-1	TRBD2	CASSSPTSGGSSYNEQFF	TGTGCCAGCAGCTCACCTACTAGCGGGGGAAGCTCCTACAATGAGCAGTTCTTC
TRBV20-1	few	TRBJ1-1	NA	CSATGRAGTEAFF	TGCAGTGCTACGGGTAGGGCTGGCACTGAAGCTTTCTTT
TRBV5-1	few	TRBJ2-2	TRBD2	CASSLSGGRGTGELFF	TGCGCCAGCAGCTTGAGCGGGGGACGGGGCACCGGGGAGCTGTTTTTT
TRBV5-1	many	TRBJ2-7	NA	CASSSQQGYEQYF	TGCGCCAGCAGCTCTCAACAGGGCTACGAGCAGTACTTC
TRBV28	many	TRBJ2-4	NA	CASSFLSAKNIQYF	TGTGCCAGCAGTTTTTTGTCGGCCAAAAACATTCAGTACTTC
TRBV20-1	many	TRBJ2-7	NA	CSAREGGLYEQYF	TGCAGTGCTAGAGAAGGGGGGCTCTACGAGCAGTACTTC
TRBV5-1	NA	TRBJ2-3	NA	CASSLPYTDTQYF	TGCGCCAGCAGCCTCCCCTACACAGATACGCAGTATTTT
TRBV28	many	TRBJ2-7	NA	CASSLDFPYSYEQYF	TGTGCCAGCAGCCTGGACTTCCCGTACTCCTACGAGCAGTACTTC
TRBV6-5	NA	TRBJ1-1	TRBD1	CASTPAQGTEAFF	TGTGCCAGCACTCCCGCACAGGGGACTGAAGCTTTCTTT
TRBV27	medium-sized	TRBJ2-7	NA	CASSGQGSSYEQYF	TGTGCCAGCAGTGGTCAGGGGAGCTCCTACGAGCAGTACTTC
TRBV4-1	many	TRBJ1-6	TRBD1	CASSQRKDRGRSPLHF	TGCGCCAGCAGCCAGAGGAAGGACAGGGGGAGGTCACCCCTCCACTTT
TRBV10-2	NA	TRBJ2-3	TRBD2	CASRPSGGRVRDTQYF	TGCGCCAGCAGGCCTAGCGGGGGGAGGGTACGAGATACGCAGTATTTT
TRBV4-3	few	TRBJ1-2	NA	CASSRSDSSYGYTF	TGCGCCAGCAGCCGTTCGGACAGCAGCTATGGCTACACCTTC
TRBV6-5	few	TRBJ1-5	NA	CASSYSAAEDQPQHF	TGTGCCAGCAGTTACTCAGCGGCAGAAGATCAGCCCCAGCATTTT
TRBV29-1	many	TRBJ1-1	NA	CSVGRDPEAFF	TGCAGCGTGGGCCGGGACCCTGAAGCTTTCTTT
TRBV7-2	many	TRBJ1-1	TRBD1	CASSLAGQMNTEAFF	TGTGCCAGCAGCTTAGCGGGACAGATGAACACTGAAGCTTTCTTT
TRBV15	NA	TRBJ1-1	TRBD1	CATSPDRANTEAFF	TGTGCCACCAGCCCCGACAGGGCGAACACTGAAGCTTTCTTT
TRBV7-9	NA	TRBJ1-3	NA	CASTGNTIYF	TGTGCCAGCACCGGAAACACCATATATTTT
TRBV12-3/TRBV12-4	many	TRBJ2-1	TRBD2	CASSFRTSAYNEQFF	TGTGCCAGCAGTTTCCGGACTAGCGCTTACAATGAGCAGTTCTTC
TRBV7-6	few	TRBJ1-5	NA	CASSPWGGRSNQPQHF	TGTGCCAGCAGCCCCTGGGGGGGGAGGAGCAATCAGCCCCAGCATTTT
TRBV11-2	many	TRBJ1-1	NA	CASKPRVNTEAFF	TGTGCCAGTAAACCGCGGGTGAACACTGAAGCTTTCTTT
TRBV27	many	TRBJ2-1	NA	CASSPLVTNEQFF	TGTGCCAGCAGTCCCCTGGTTACCAATGAGCAGTTCTTC
TRBV28	many	TRBJ2-5	NA	CASSLRQFETQYF	TGTGCCAGCAGTCTCAGACAGTTCGAGACCCAGTACTTC
TRBV7-2	many	TRBJ2-3	NA	CASSFRREGRDTQYF	TGTGCCAGCAGCTTTCGGAGAGAAGGCAGAGATACGCAGTATTTT
TRBV11-3	few	TRBJ1-5	NA	CASSWGRGPDSNQPQHF	TGTGCCAGCAGCTGGGGGCGGGGGCCCGATAGCAATCAGCCCCAGCATTTT
TRBV7-9	few	TRBJ2-3	TRBD2	CASSLSTSATQYF	TGTGCCAGCAGCCTATCAACTAGCGCGACGCAGTATTTT
TRBV2	few	TRBJ2-6	NA	CASSTIGAGANVLTF	TGTGCCAGCAGTACGATAGGGGCTGGGGCCAACGTCCTGACTTTC
TRBV12-3/TRBV12-4	few	TRBJ1-1	NA	CASSFPFITEAFF	TGTGCCAGCAGTTTTCCCTTCATCACTGAAGCTTTCTTT
TRBV28	NA	TRBJ2-7	TRBD2	CASSRLTSGGPYEQYF	TGTGCCAGCAGCCGCCTGACTAGCGGGGGACCCTACGAGCAGTACTTC
TRBV6-5	many	TRBJ2-3	TRBD1	CASSRTGRSTDTQYF	TGTGCCAGCAGCCGGACAGGGAGGAGCACAGATACGCAGTATTTT
TRBV2	NA	TRBJ1-1	TRBD1	CASSGGGRNTEAFF	TGTGCCAGCAGTGGAGGGGGCCGGAACACTGAAGCTTTCTTT
TRBV28	NA	TRBJ1-1	NA	CASSLTVLEAFF	TGTGCCAGCAGTTTAACGGTACTTGAAGCTTTCTTT
TRBV18	NA	TRBJ1-1	NA	CASSFFPGVPENTEAFF	TGTGCCAGCTCATTCTTTCCCGGGGTACCCGAAAACACTGAAGCTTTCTTT
TRBV10-3	NA	TRBJ1-4	NA	CAISESGKDEKLFF	TGTGCCATCAGTGAGTCGGGGAAGGATGAAAAACTGTTTTTT
TRBV3-1	few	TRBJ2-7	NA	CASSQEIYEQYF	TGTGCCAGCAGCCAAGAAATCTACGAGCAGTACTTC
TRBV5-1	many	TRBJ1-1	NA	CASREIRSGTEAFF	TGCGCCAGTAGGGAAATTAGGAGCGGAACTGAAGCTTTCTTT
TRBV5-8	few	TRBJ1-2	NA	CASSLKSGRTFYGYTF	TGTGCCAGCAGCTTAAAATCGGGGCGGACCTTCTATGGCTACACCTTC
TRBV12-3/TRBV12-4	many	TRBJ2-7	TRBD1	CASTRTGPDYEQYF	TGTGCCAGCACCCGGACAGGCCCTGACTACGAGCAGTACTTC
TRBV5-1	many	TRBJ2-3	NA	CASSLVPGRDTQYF	TGCGCCAGCAGCTTGGTCCCCGGACGAGATACGCAGTATTTT
TRBV11-2	many	TRBJ2-5	TRBD2	CASRIGSGGTQETQYF	TGTGCCAGCAGGATTGGGAGCGGGGGGACCCAAGAGACCCAGTACTTC
TRBV4-1	many	TRBJ2-3	NA	CASSHPRGGSTDTQYF	TGCGCCAGCAGCCATCCTCGAGGGGGAAGCACAGATACGCAGTATTTT
TRBV19	many	TRBJ1-1	TRBD1	CASSIDREKAFF	TGTGCCAGTAGTATCGACAGGGAAAAAGCTTTCTTT
TRBV5-6	many	TRBJ2-7	NA	CASSFRGASSYEQYF	TGTGCCAGCAGCTTCCGGGGCGCGAGCTCCTACGAGCAGTACTTC